This is a list of T cell receptor beta chains from one sample in a study of T-cell reconstitution after alpha-beta-depleted transplantation in children. TCRdb re-analysed the PCR reads in MiXCR, keeping a single row per CDR3 protein. Among approximately 1,000,000 distinct CDR3 sequences listed, under 30% were seen once. Material: PBMCs, mostly from graft donor cells, obtained 360 days after TCRalphabeta/CD19-depleted stem cell transplant. Every receptor here comes from a boy in the first two years of life who had a stem cell transplant for SCID, so the T cells may come from the graft donor. Each CDR3 is given with its conserved first and last residue. Each record gives: V gene, J gene, D gene, clone size, CDR3 DNA, CDR3 protein. The D gene is left open where the match is weak. Clone size is stated in some rows and not others, as once, few, many or a class when expanded.

v_call: TRBV6-5
j_call: TRBJ2-7
d_call: NA
clone_size: once
cdr3_nt: TGTGCCAGCACCTCCTCGACGGGCACCTACGAGCAGTACTTC
cdr3_aa: CASTSSTGTYEQYF

v_call: TRBV4-1
j_call: TRBJ2-3
d_call: NA
clone_size: few
cdr3_nt: TGCGCCAGCAGCCAAGAGATTTTAAATGAGGCGTCCCCAGAGACCACAGATACGCAGTATTTT
cdr3_aa: CASSQEILNEASPETTDTQYF

v_call: TRBV20-1
j_call: TRBJ2-3
d_call: NA
clone_size: NA
cdr3_nt: TGCAGTGCTGCCCGACAGGATAGCACAGATACGCAGTATTTT
cdr3_aa: CSAARQDSTDTQYF

v_call: TRBV7-2
j_call: TRBJ2-5
d_call: TRBD2
clone_size: NA
cdr3_nt: TGTGCCAGCAGCATCCGAGCGGGGGAAGAGACCCAGTACTTC
cdr3_aa: CASSIRAGEETQYF

v_call: TRBV6-5
j_call: TRBJ2-7
d_call: TRBD1
clone_size: few
cdr3_nt: TGTGCCAGCAGTTACTCAGGGGGCGCGATGGTGCAGTACTTC
cdr3_aa: CASSYSGGAMVQYF

v_call: TRBV24-1
j_call: TRBJ2-1
d_call: NA
clone_size: few
cdr3_nt: TGTGCCACCAGTGATCTGACAGGGAGGTCCTACAATGAGCAGTTCTTC
cdr3_aa: CATSDLTGRSYNEQFF

v_call: TRBV20-1
j_call: TRBJ2-1
d_call: TRBD1
clone_size: NA
cdr3_nt: TGCAGTGCTAGACCCGCAGGGGGCGCCATGGACAATGAGCAGTTCTTC
cdr3_aa: CSARPAGGAMDNEQFF

v_call: TRBV20-1
j_call: TRBJ2-7
d_call: NA
clone_size: NA
cdr3_nt: TGCAGTGCCCAGGACCGGGGCATCTACGAGCAGTACTTC
cdr3_aa: CSAQDRGIYEQYF

v_call: TRBV20-1
j_call: TRBJ1-3
d_call: NA
clone_size: many
cdr3_nt: TGCAGTGCGACGAACAGGGCCTCTGGAAACACCATATATTTT
cdr3_aa: CSATNRASGNTIYF

v_call: TRBV4-2
j_call: TRBJ2-3
d_call: TRBD2
clone_size: few
cdr3_nt: TGTGCCAGCAGCCTAAAGGGTGGGAAGACTAGCGTGGGAGATACGCAGTATTTT
cdr3_aa: CASSLKGGKTSVGDTQYF

v_call: TRBV20-1
j_call: TRBJ1-1
d_call: NA
clone_size: NA
cdr3_nt: TGCAGTGCTTTTGGGACTGAAGCTTTCTTT
cdr3_aa: CSAFGTEAFF

v_call: TRBV7-6
j_call: TRBJ2-2
d_call: NA
clone_size: NA
cdr3_nt: TGTGCCAGCAGCTTAGAGGGCAGGGCGGTCAACGGGGAGCTGTTTTTT
cdr3_aa: CASSLEGRAVNGELFF

v_call: TRBV7-9
j_call: TRBJ2-5
d_call: NA
clone_size: NA
cdr3_nt: TGTGCCAGCAGCTTCCGGAGCAGGGACACCCAAGAGACCCAGTACTTC
cdr3_aa: CASSFRSRDTQETQYF

v_call: TRBV9
j_call: TRBJ2-7
d_call: TRBD1
clone_size: many
cdr3_nt: TGTGCCAGCAGCATACGATCGGGACAGCTCCACGAGCAGTACTTC
cdr3_aa: CASSIRSGQLHEQYF

v_call: TRBV7-6
j_call: TRBJ2-1
d_call: NA
clone_size: few
cdr3_nt: TGTGCCAGCAGCTTAGGTAGTCGGACCCTTTCCTACAATGAGCAGTTCTTC
cdr3_aa: CASSLGSRTLSYNEQFF